The 14 T cell receptor beta chains in this list originate from one sample, sequenced in a study of cytomegalovirus exposure and HLA in healthy donors. Using immunoSEQ multiplex PCR, the repertoire was profiled, and TCRdb retains in-frame clones only, with some absent. The table records fewer than 400,000 clones, 86% of them present only once. The sample consisted of PBMCs. These receptor sequences come from a woman younger than 35 in good health and CMV-seronegative.

The chain uses TRBV4-3 and TRBJ2-1; the D gene is possibly TRBD2 (6 bases). Per the germline V gene, CDR1 is LGHNA and CDR2 is YSLEER. V lost 4 bases to trimming and J lost 4 bases, with 8 bases between them. The CDR3 covers 13 residues. The CDR3 is CASSLGLYNEQFF. The CDR3 bases are TGCGCCAGCAGCCTGGGACTTTACAATGAGCAGTTCTTC.

The genes are TRBV5-6 and TRBJ2-2; 7 positions agree with TRBD2. The CDR3 runs to 14 residues. The V and J ends lost 4 bases and 7 bases, in that order; junction bases with no gene match: 7. Germline CDR1 is SGHDT and CDR2 is YYEEEE. The CDR3 bases are TGTGCCAGCAGCCCCCGGACTAGTCTCGGGGAGCTGTTTTTT. Protein sequence: CASSPRTSLGELFF.

The rearrangement links TRBV7-9 to TRBJ2-5; D is uncertain. Germline V gives CDR1 SEHNR, CDR2 FQNEAQ (reference sequence). Trimming removed 5 bases at V and 0 bases at J, with 16 bases between. The CDR3 covers 16 residues. In DNA, the CDR3 is TGTGCCAGCAGCCCCCCCCTCCGCGGATACCAAGAGACCCAGTACTTC. Its translation: CASSPPLRGYQETQYF.

The chain uses TRBV18 and TRBJ2-2, with 8 nucleotides matching TRBD2. Trimming at V came to 1 base and at J to 3 bases, leaving 4 bases not matched to a gene. CDR3 length: 16 amino acids. Per germline, CDR1 KGHSH and CDR2 LQKENI. The CDR3 sequence is CASSPQRAGDTGELFF. The CDR3 DNA is TGTGCCAGCTCACCACAGCGAGCGGGAGACACCGGGGAGCTGTTTTTT.

The rearrangement links TRBV19 to TRBJ2-3, with a possible D match to TRBD2 (5 bases). Germline CDR1 and CDR2: LNHDA and SQIVND (reference sequence). V gave up 3 bases and J gave up 1 base, with 11 bases separating them. The CDR3 consists of 15 residues. The CDR3 sequence: CASSIGGYGTDTQYF. CDR3 sequence (DNA): TGTGCCAGTAGTATCGGAGGCTACGGCACAGATACGCAGTATTTT.

This chain uses TRBV4-3 with TRBJ2-1; D gene unclear. This CDR3 is built from 11 residues. CDR1 is LGHNA and CDR2 is YSLEER in the germline V gene. The V and J ends lost 1 base and 12 bases respectively, with 7 bases between them. The CDR3 region is CASSQGEAQFF. The CDR3, as DNA: TGCGCCAGCAGCCAAGGTGAGGCGCAGTTCTTC.

The chain employs TRBV5-6 and TRBJ1-1; 7 bases fit TRBD1. With V trimmed by 4 bases and J by 0 bases, 6 bases remained unmatched. The V gene's germline CDR1 is SGHDT and CDR2 YYEEEE. CDR3 length: 15 residues. This CDR3 reads CASSPMTGLNTEAFF. For the CDR3, the DNA is TGTGCCAGCAGCCCCATGACAGGGTTGAACACTGAAGCTTTCTTT.

The gene calls are TRBV19 and TRBJ2-7, with 14 bases that match TRBD2. The CDR3 totals 15 residues. V lost 5 bases and J lost 4; bases outside the gene matches: 4. Germline V gene data show CDR1 as LNHDA and CDR2 as SQIVND (reference sequence). This CDR3 is CASSGTSGSLYEQYF. The CDR3 DNA follows: TGTGCCAGTAGTGGGACTAGCGGGAGCTTATACGAGCAGTACTTC.

This clone has only a few counts. The V and J genes are TRBV7-2 and TRBJ1-5; D not certain. Deletions cut 1 base from V and 7 bases from J, with 14 bases between. CDR3 length: 15 amino acids. Germline V CDR1 and CDR2: SGHTA, FQGNSA. CDR3 loop: CASSLGVQVRQPQHF. The CDR3 bases are TGTGCCAGCAGCTTAGGGGTTCAGGTTAGACAGCCCCAGCATTTT. Variable domain in full (rest from reference TRBV7-2 and TRBJ1-5): GAGVSQSPSNKVTEKGKDVELRCDPISGHTALYWYRQSLGQGLEFLIYFQGNSAPDKSGLPSDRFSAERTGGSVSTLTIQRTQQEDSAVYLCASSLGVQVRQPQHFGDGTRLSIL.

The V gene is TRBV2, the J gene TRBJ2-2; 7 nucleotides line up with TRBD1. V trimming: 0 bases; J trimming: 0 bases; junction bases outside the gene matches: 1. Germline CDR1 reads SNHLY; CDR2 reads FYNNEI. CDR3 length equals 16 residues. The chain's CDR3 is CASSEAGTANTGELFF. CDR3 coding DNA: TGTGCCAGCAGTGAAGCCGGGACAGCGAACACCGGGGAGCTGTTTTTT.

V is TRBV19 and J is TRBJ2-7, with TRBD1 as a possible D gene (5 bases). The CDR3 extends over 14 amino acids. CDR1 and CDR2 from the germline V gene are LNHDA and SQIVND (reference sequence). V lost 3 bases to trimming and J lost 5 bases, with 14 bases between them. CDR3 amino acids: CASSITAGLNEQYF. The CDR3 DNA reads TGTGCCAGTAGTATTACAGCAGGGTTAAACGAGCAGTACTTC.

The gene calls are TRBV10-3 and TRBJ2-1; D may be TRBD2 (5 bases). V was pared by 9 bases and J by 6 bases, with 12 bases between. The CDR3 has 12 residues. CDR1 is ENHRY, CDR2 SYGVKD, per germline. The CDR3 region has the DNA TGTGCCATAAGCGGTGTTGGCAATGAGCAGTTCTTC. Protein sequence: CAISGVGNEQFF.

The J gene is TRBJ2-7, the V gene TRBV28; 11 bases agree with TRBD2. There are 15 residues in the CDR3. Germline-derived CDR1 and CDR2 are MDHEN and SYDVKM. The trim removed 4 bases at V and 4 bases at J, leaving 6 bases unmatched. The DNA for the CDR3 is TGTGCCAGCAGTTCATATAGCGGGAGGGGGTACGAGCAGTACTTC. Encoded protein: CASSSYSGRGYEQYF. Drawing the rest from reference TRBV28 and TRBJ2-7, the complete variable domain is DVKVTQSSRYLVKRTGEKVFLECVQDMDHENMFWYRQDPGLGLRLIYFSYDVKMKEKGDIPEGYSVSREKKERFSLILESASTNQTSMYLCASSSYSGRGYEQYFGPGTRLTVT.

J is TRBJ1-4 and V is TRBV4-3, with D perhaps matching TRBD1 (5 bases). The CDR3 has 15 residues. Germline CDR1 and CDR2: LGHNA and YSLEER. V lost 0 bases to trimming and J lost 4 bases, with 9 bases between them. The CDR3 loop is CASSQDLQGNEKLFF. CDR3 bases: TGCGCCAGCAGCCAAGATTTGCAGGGTAATGAAAAACTGTTTTTT.